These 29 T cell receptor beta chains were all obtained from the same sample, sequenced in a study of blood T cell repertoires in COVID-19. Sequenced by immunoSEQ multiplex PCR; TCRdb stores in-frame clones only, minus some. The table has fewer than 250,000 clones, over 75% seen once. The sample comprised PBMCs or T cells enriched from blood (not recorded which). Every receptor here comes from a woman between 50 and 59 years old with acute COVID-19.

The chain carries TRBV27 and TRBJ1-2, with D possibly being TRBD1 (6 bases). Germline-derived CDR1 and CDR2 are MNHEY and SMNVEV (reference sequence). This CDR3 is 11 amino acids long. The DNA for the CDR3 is TGTGTATCCCGGGACATCTTTGGCTACACCTTC. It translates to CVSRDIFGYTF.

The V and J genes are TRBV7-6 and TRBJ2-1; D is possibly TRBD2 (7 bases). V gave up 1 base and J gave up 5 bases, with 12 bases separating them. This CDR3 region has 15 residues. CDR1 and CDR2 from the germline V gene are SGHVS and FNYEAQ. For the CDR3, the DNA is TGTGCCAGCAGCTTAGTGGGGGGGGCCCACAATGAGCAGTTCTTC. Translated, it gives CASSLVGGAHNEQFF.

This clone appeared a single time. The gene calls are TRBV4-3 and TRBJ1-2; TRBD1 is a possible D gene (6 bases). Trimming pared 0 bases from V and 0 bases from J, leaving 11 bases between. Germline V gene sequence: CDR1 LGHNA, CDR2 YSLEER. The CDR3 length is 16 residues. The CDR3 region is CASSQEHEGANYGYTF. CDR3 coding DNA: TGCGCCAGCAGCCAAGAACACGAGGGGGCTAACTATGGCTACACCTTC.

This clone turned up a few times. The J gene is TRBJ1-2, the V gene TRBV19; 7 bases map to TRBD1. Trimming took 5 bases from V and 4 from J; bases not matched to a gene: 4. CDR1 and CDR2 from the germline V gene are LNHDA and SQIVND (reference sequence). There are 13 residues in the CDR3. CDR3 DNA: TGTGCCAGTAGTTTACAGGGGAGCTATGGCTACACCTTC. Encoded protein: CASSLQGSYGYTF. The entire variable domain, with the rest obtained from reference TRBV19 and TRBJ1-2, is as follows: DGGITQSPKYLFRKEGQNVTLSCEQNLNHDAMYWYRQDPGQGLRLIYYSQIVNDFQKGDIAEGYSVSREKKESFPLTVTSAQKNPTAFYLCASSLQGSYGYTFGSGTRLTVV.

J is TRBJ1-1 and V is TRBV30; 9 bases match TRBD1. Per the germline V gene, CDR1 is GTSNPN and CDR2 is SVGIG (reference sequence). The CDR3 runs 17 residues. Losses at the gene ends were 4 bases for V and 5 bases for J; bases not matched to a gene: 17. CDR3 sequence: CAWTAGHLGTGRTEAFF. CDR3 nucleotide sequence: TGTGCCTGGACCGCGGGCCACCTTGGGACAGGGCGGACTGAAGCTTTCTTT. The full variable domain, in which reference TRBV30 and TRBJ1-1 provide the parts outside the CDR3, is SQTIHQWPATLVQPVGSPLSLECTVEGTSNPNLYWYRQAAGRGLQLLFYSVGIGQISSEVPQNLSASRPQDRQFILSSKKLLLSDSGFYLCAWTAGHLGTGRTEAFFGQGTRLTVV.

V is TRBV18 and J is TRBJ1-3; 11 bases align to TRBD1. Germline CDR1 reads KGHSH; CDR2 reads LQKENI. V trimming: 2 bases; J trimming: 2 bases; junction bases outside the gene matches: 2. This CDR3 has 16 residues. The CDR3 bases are TGTGCCAGCTCACCAGGACAGGGGGCGACTGGAAACACCATATATTTT. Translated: CASSPGQGATGNTIYF.

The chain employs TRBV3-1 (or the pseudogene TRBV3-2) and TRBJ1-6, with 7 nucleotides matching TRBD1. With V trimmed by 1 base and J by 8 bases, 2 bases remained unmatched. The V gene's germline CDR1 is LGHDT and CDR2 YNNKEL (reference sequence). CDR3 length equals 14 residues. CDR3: CASSQVTGYSPLHF. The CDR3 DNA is TGTGCCAGCAGCCAAGTGACAGGGTATTCACCCCTCCACTTT.

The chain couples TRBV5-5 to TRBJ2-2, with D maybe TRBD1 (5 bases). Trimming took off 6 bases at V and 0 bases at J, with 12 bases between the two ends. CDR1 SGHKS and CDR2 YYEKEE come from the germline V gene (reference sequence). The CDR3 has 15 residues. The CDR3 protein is CASTKGVTNTGELFF. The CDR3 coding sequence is TGTGCCAGCACCAAAGGGGTGACGAACACCGGGGAGCTGTTTTTT.

CDR3 loop: CATSDYDRVGDIMNSPLHF. The CDR3 coding sequence is TGTGCCACCAGTGACTACGACAGGGTAGGGGATATAATGAATTCACCCCTCCACTTT. The chain has TRBV24-1 and TRBJ1-6; TRBD1 matches at 7 bases. This CDR3 contains 19 residues. The trim removed 4 bases at V and 7 bases at J, leaving 18 bases unmatched. Germline assignment: CDR1 KGHDR and CDR2 SFDVKD.

CDR3 protein: CAISGEGNTEAFF. The DNA for the CDR3 is TGTGCCATCAGTGGGGAGGGGAACACTGAAGCTTTCTTT. V and J are TRBV10-3 and TRBJ1-1; D uncertain. The CDR3 contains 13 residues. The germline V and J ends were trimmed by 4 bases and 1 base, with 7 bases remaining between them. Germline V gives CDR1 ENHRY, CDR2 SYGVKD.

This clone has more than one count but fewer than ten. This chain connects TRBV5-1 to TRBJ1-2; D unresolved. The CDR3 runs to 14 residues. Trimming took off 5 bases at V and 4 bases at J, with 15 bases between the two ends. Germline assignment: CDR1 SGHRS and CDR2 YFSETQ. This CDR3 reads CASRSGGVGYGYTF. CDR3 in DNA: TGCGCCAGCAGATCTGGAGGAGTCGGCTATGGCTACACCTTC.

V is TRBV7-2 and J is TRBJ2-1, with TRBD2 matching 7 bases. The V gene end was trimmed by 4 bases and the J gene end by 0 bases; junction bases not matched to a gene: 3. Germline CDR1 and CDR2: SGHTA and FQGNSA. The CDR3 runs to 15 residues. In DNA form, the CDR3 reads TGTGCCAGCAGCTCAGCGGGGAGCTCCTACAATGAGCAGTTCTTC. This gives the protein CASSSAGSSYNEQFF.

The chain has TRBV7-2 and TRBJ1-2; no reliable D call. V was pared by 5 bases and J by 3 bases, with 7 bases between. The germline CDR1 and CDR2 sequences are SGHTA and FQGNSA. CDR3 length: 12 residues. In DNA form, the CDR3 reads TGTGCCAGCAGCAGGCAGGACTATGGCTACACCTTC. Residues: CASSRQDYGYTF.

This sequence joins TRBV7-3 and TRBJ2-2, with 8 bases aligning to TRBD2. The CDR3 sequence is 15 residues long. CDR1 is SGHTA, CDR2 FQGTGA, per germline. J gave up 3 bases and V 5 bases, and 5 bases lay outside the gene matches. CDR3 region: CASSPLGGDTGELFF. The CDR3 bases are TGTGCCAGCAGCCCCCTCGGGGGGGACACCGGGGAGCTGTTTTTT.

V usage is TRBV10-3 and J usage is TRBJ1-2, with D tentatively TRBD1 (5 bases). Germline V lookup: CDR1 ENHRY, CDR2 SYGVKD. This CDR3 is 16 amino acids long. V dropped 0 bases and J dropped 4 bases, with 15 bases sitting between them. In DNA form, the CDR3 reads TGTGCCATCAGTGAGTCGAGCCTCAGGGCTAGCTATGGCTACACCTTC. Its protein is CAISESSLRASYGYTF.

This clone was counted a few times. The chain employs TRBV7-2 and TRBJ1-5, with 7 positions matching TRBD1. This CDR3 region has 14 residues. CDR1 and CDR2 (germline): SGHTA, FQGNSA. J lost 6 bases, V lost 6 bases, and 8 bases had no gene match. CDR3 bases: TGTGCCAGCAGGGCTAACAGGGGACGTCAGCCCCAGCATTTT. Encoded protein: CASRANRGRQPQHF.

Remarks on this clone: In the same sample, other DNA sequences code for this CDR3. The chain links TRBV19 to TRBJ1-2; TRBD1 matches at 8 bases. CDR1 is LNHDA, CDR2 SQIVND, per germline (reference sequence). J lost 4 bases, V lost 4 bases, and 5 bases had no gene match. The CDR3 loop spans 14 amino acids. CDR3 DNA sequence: TGTGCCAGTAGTACGACAGGGGAAGGCTATGGCTACACCTTC. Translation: CASSTTGEGYGYTF.

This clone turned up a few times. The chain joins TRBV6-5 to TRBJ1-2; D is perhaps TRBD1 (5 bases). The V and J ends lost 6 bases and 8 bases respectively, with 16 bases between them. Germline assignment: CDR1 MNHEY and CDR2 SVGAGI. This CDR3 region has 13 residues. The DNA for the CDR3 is TGTGCCAGCAGCCCAATGGACGGGGGAGGCTACACCTTC. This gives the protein CASSPMDGGGYTF.

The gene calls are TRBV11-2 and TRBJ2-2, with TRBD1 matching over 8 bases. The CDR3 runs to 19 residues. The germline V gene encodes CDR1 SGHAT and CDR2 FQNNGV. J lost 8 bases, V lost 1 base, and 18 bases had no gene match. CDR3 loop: CASSLAPGTRQGSKGELFF. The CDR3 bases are TGTGCCAGCAGCTTAGCTCCAGGCACGAGACAGGGGAGCAAAGGGGAGCTGTTTTTT.

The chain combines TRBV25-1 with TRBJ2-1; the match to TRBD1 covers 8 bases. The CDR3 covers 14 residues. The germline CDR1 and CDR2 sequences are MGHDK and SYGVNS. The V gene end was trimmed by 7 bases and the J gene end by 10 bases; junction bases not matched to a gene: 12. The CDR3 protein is CASNRLQGAQEQFF. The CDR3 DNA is TGTGCCAGCAATCGACTGCAGGGGGCACAGGAGCAGTTCTTC.

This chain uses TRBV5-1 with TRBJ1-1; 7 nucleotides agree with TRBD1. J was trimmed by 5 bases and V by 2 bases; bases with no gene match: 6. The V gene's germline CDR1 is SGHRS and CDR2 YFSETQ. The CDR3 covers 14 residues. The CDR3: CASSFQGGGTEAFF. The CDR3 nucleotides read TGCGCCAGCAGCTTCCAGGGGGGAGGTACTGAAGCTTTCTTT. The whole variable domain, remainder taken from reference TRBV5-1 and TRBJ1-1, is KAGVTQTPRYLIKTRGQQVTLSCSPISGHRSVSWYQQTPGQGLQFLFEYFSETQRNKGNFPGRFSGRQFSNSRSEMNVSTLELGDSALYLCASSFQGGGTEAFFGQGTRLTVV.

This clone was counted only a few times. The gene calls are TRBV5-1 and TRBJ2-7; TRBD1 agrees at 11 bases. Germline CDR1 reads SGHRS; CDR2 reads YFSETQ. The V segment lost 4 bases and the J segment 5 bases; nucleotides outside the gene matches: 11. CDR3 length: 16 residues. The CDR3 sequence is CASSPGQGVPRNEQYF. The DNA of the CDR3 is TGCGCCAGCAGCCCGGGACAGGGGGTCCCTCGGAACGAGCAGTACTTC.

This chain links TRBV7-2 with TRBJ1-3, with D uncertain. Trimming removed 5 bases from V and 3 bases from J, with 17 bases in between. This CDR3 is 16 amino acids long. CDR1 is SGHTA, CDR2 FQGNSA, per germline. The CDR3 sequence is CASSASGSSRGNTIYF. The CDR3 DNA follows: TGTGCCAGCAGCGCCTCCGGGAGCAGTCGTGGAAACACCATATATTTT.

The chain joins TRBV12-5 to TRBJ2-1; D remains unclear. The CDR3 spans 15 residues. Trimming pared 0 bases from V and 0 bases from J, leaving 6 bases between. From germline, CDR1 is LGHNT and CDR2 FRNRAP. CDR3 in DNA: TGTGCTAGTGGTTTGGTACCTAGCTCCTACAATGAGCAGTTCTTC. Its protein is CASGLVPSSYNEQFF.

The CDR3 protein is CASSRGWEGNYGYTF. CDR3 nucleotide sequence: TGTGCCAGCAGCCGAGGGTGGGAAGGGAACTATGGCTACACCTTC. V usage is TRBV14 and J usage is TRBJ1-2; D unresolved. The CDR3 runs 15 residues. Between the trimmed V and J ends, which lost 4 bases and 2 bases, there was a span of 14 bases. Germline V CDR1 and CDR2: SGHDN, FVKESK. The full variable domain, rest sourced from reference TRBV14 and TRBJ1-2, is EAGVTQFPSHSVIEKGQTVTLRCDPISGHDNLYWYRRVMGKEIKFLLHFVKESKQDESGMPNNRFLAERTGGTYSTLKVQPAELEDSGVYFCASSRGWEGNYGYTFGSGTRLTVV.

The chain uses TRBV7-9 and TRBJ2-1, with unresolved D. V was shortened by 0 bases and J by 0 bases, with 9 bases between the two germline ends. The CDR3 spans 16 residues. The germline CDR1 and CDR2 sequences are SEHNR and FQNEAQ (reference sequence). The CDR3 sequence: CASSLALSSSYNEQFF. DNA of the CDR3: TGTGCCAGCAGCTTAGCGCTGTCGAGCTCCTACAATGAGCAGTTCTTC.

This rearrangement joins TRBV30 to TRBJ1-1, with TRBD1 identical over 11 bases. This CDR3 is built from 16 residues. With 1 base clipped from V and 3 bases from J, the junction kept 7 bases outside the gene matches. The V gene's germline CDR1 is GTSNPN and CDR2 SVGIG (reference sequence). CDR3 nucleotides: TGTGCCTGGAGTGCTTGGACAGGGGGCTGGTACACTGAAGCTTTCTTT. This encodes CAWSAWTGGWYTEAFF.

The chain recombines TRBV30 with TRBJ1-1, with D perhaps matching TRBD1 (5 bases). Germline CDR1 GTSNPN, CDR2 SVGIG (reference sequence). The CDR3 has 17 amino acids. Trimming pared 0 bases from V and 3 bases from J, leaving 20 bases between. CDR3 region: CAWSVGLTGAGDTEAFF. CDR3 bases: TGTGCCTGGAGTGTGGGCCTGACTGGGGCGGGGGACACTGAAGCTTTCTTT.

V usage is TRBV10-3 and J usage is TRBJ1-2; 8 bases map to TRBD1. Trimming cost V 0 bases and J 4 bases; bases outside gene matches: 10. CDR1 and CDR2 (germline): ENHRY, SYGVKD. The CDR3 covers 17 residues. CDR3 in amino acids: CAISESAGQGAFYGYTF. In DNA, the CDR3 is TGTGCCATCAGTGAGTCGGCCGGGCAGGGGGCTTTCTATGGCTACACCTTC.